This TCR beta chain was captured in a study of CD8 T cells in ankylosing spondylitis. Overall study findings and caveats: Matched ankylosing spondylitis synovial fluid reportedly contained a significantly enriched population of disease-linked clones.

Making the TCR beta libraries involved quantitative 5'-RACE with molecular barcodes. Each CDR3 protein is one row after TCRdb ran MiXCR on the 5' RACE reads. This table has about 200,000 distinct CDR3 sequences, 9.5% to 15% appearing once. With regard to this clonotype: The antigen remains undetermined.

Sequenced sample: blood, either unsorted or a sorted T cell fraction (not recorded which). The receptor comes from a male donor with ankylosing spondylitis or in good health (not recorded which).

CDR3 region: CASSLIGGETDTQYF. The CDR3 DNA reads TGTGCCAGCAGCCTAATTGGGGGTGAAACAGATACGCAGTATTTT. The rearrangement links TRBV3-1 to TRBJ2-3; D may match TRBD1 or TRBD2 (5 bases each). Between the trimmed V and J ends, which lost 4 bases and 3 bases, there was a span of 14 bases. This CDR3 spans 15 amino acids. In germline, CDR1 is LGHDT, CDR2 YNNKEL (reference sequence).